These 22 T cell receptor beta chains share one sample of origin, sequenced in a study of a mutant IDH1 vaccine in newly diagnosed glioma. No antigen has been identified for these receptors. Data came from immunoSEQ multiplex PCR; TCRdb stores just in-frame clones and leaves some out. Among tens of thousands of clones, around nine tenths were seen once, and the ten largest hold 0.6% to 0.95%. Time point defined: week 47, end of study. Vaccination used 300 ug of mutant IDH1 20-mer peptide per dose, with topical imiquimod. Source: PBMCs, taken from a glioma patient whose treatment included an IDH1 peptide vaccine. These receptor sequences come from a woman aged 45-65 years with glioma.

This sequence joins TRBV5-8 and TRBJ1-4; 7 positions agree with TRBD1. This CDR3 is 17 amino acids long. Germline assignment: CDR1 SGHTS and CDR2 YDEGEE. J gave up 3 bases and V 7 bases, and 15 bases lay outside the gene matches. The CDR3: CASGPGQSTHANEKLFF. CDR3 bases: TGTGCCAGCGGCCCGGGACAGTCGACCCATGCTAATGAAAAACTGTTTTTT.

The chain combines TRBV28 with TRBJ2-1; tentative D call: TRBD1 (5 bases). Germline loops: CDR1 MDHEN, CDR2 SYDVKM. V lost 2 bases to trimming and J lost 8 bases, with 16 bases between them. This CDR3 is 15 amino acids long. The CDR3 is CASSLRTTKTDEQFF. The DNA of the CDR3 is TGTGCCAGCAGTTTACGGACAACAAAAACGGATGAGCAGTTCTTC. The full variable domain, rest sourced from reference TRBV28 and TRBJ2-1, is DVKVTQSSRYLVKRTGEKVFLECVQDMDHENMFWYRQDPGLGLRLIYFSYDVKMKEKGDIPEGYSVSREKKERFSLILESASTNQTSMYLCASSLRTTKTDEQFFGPGTRLTVL.

Notes on this clone: The sample holds other DNA sequences that translate to the same CDR3. The rearrangement links TRBV6-6 to TRBJ2-7; D ambiguous. The ends were cut back, 0 bases at V and 2 bases at J, with 2 bases in the middle. The V gene's germline CDR1 is MNHNY and CDR2 SVGAGI (reference sequence). CDR3 size: 12 residues. For the CDR3, the DNA is TGTGCCAGCAGTTACTCACCCTACGAGCAGTACTTC. Its translation: CASSYSPYEQYF.

The chain has TRBV5-1 and TRBJ1-5; TRBD1 might be the D (5 bases). Germline loops: CDR1 SGHRS, CDR2 YFSETQ. V lost 1 base, J lost 4 bases, and 12 bases lay in between. The CDR3 totals 15 residues. The DNA for the CDR3 is TGCGCCAGCAGCTTGATTCCAGGGTCAAATCAGCCCCAGCATTTT. Amino acid sequence: CASSLIPGSNQPQHF.

This clone was counted a single time. The chain combines TRBV28 with TRBJ1-2; no definite D call. The germline gives CDR1 MDHEN, CDR2 SYDVKM. The CDR3 extends over 17 amino acids. Trimming cost V 8 bases and J 0 bases, with 22 bases left between them. CDR3 sequence reads: CASHGFKDGPTNYGYTF. As DNA, the CDR3 is TGTGCCAGCCACGGGTTTAAGGACGGACCAACTAACTATGGCTACACCTTC.

The chain recombines TRBV5-6 with TRBJ2-1; D uncertain. The CDR3 sequence is 14 residues long. Per the germline V gene, CDR1 is SGHDT and CDR2 is YYEEEE. Trimming cost V 1 base and J 3 bases, with 8 bases left between them. The CDR3: CASSLRASYNEQFF. The CDR3 DNA follows: TGTGCCAGCAGCTTGCGGGCAAGCTACAATGAGCAGTTCTTC.

The rearrangement links TRBV27 to TRBJ1-3; D gene unclear. CDR1 MNHEY and CDR2 SMNVEV come from the germline V gene (reference sequence). Deletions cut 6 bases from V and 0 bases from J, with 15 bases between. This CDR3 region has 16 residues. The CDR3 coding sequence is TGTGCCAGCAGACCCACCGGACGGCCCTCTGGAAACACCATATATTTT. This gives the protein CASRPTGRPSGNTIYF.

The chain recombines TRBV19 with TRBJ1-5; D is undetermined. V was trimmed by 6 bases and J by 1 base, leaving 13 bases between them. CDR1 is LNHDA and CDR2 is SQIVND in the germline V gene (reference sequence). The CDR3 extends over 15 amino acids. The chain's CDR3 is CASRDGRGSNQPQHF. The CDR3, as DNA: TGTGCCAGTAGGGACGGACGTGGGAGCAATCAGCCCCAGCATTTT. Combining the CDR3 with reference TRBV19 and TRBJ1-5 gives the whole variable domain DGGITQSPKYLFRKEGQNVTLSCEQNLNHDAMYWYRQDPGQGLRLIYYSQIVNDFQKGDIAEGYSVSREKKESFPLTVTSAQKNPTAFYLCASRDGRGSNQPQHFGDGTRLSIL.

V gene TRBV9 combines with J gene TRBJ2-7; TRBD1 agrees at 9 bases. Germline V gives CDR1 SGDLS, CDR2 YYNGEE. The J segment lost 3 bases and the V segment lost 3 bases, leaving 7 bases of the junction unmatched. This CDR3 is built from 15 residues. The CDR3 coding sequence is TGTGCCAGCAGCGCAGGGGACAGGGCGAGCTACGAGCAGTACTTC. Translation: CASSAGDRASYEQYF.

The chain employs TRBV2 and TRBJ2-2, with 8 bases matching TRBD2. The V gene's germline CDR1 is SNHLY and CDR2 FYNNEI. CDR3 length: 14 amino acids. J gave up 7 bases and V 6 bases, and 7 bases lay outside the gene matches. CDR3 in DNA: TGTGCCAGCAGCCTGGGACTAGAAGGCGGGGAGCTGTTTTTT. The encoded protein is CASSLGLEGGELFF.

The chain links TRBV4-1 to TRBJ2-7, with TRBD2 identical over 7 bases. CDR3 length: 15 residues. Germline values: CDR1 MGHRA, CDR2 YSYEKL. Trimming at V came to 1 base and at J to 2 bases, leaving 5 bases not matched to a gene. DNA for the CDR3: TGCGCCAGCAGCCAAGTGGAGCGGGGCACCTACGAGCAGTACTTC. Translation gives CASSQVERGTYEQYF.

The chain couples TRBV6-5 to TRBJ1-2; tentative D call: TRBD1 (5 bases). The germline V gene has CDR1 MNHEY and CDR2 SVGAGI. Trimming took off 6 bases at V and 4 bases at J, with 15 bases between the two ends. The CDR3 contains 14 residues. As DNA, the CDR3 is TGTGCCAGCAGGAGGGGAGAGGGGATCTATGGCTACACCTTC. Its protein product is CASRRGEGIYGYTF.

The J gene is TRBJ2-3, the V gene TRBV2; 9 bases line up with TRBD1. The CDR3 loop spans 15 amino acids. With 9 bases clipped from V and 2 bases from J, the junction kept 9 bases outside the gene matches. Looked up from germline, CDR1 is SNHLY and CDR2 is FYNNEI. The CDR3 sequence is CASHGQGRSTDTQYF. The CDR3 DNA reads TGTGCCAGTCATGGACAGGGGAGGTCCACAGATACGCAGTATTTT.

The V call is TRBV6-6, the J call TRBJ1-5; D is possibly TRBD1 (6 bases). V was cut by 5 bases and J by 2 bases, with 16 bases left in between. CDR1 and CDR2 (germline): MNHNY, SVGAGI (reference sequence). This CDR3 region has 16 residues. DNA of the CDR3: TGTGCCAGCAGTGGGACGGGGGGGCGAGGCAATCAGCCCCAGCATTTT. Protein sequence: CASSGTGGRGNQPQHF.

The chain's CDR3 is CASASWGQGETQYF. The CDR3, as DNA: TGTGCCAGCGCAAGCTGGGGGCAAGGGGAGACCCAGTACTTC. The chain joins TRBV6-1 to TRBJ2-5; D might be TRBD1 (6 bases). This CDR3 spans 14 amino acids. V was trimmed by 8 bases and J by 5 bases, leaving 18 bases between them. Looked up from germline, CDR1 is MNHNS and CDR2 is SASEGT.

The V call is TRBV5-1, the J call TRBJ2-5; D remains ambiguous. V was trimmed by 2 bases and J by 4 bases, leaving 15 bases between them. From germline, CDR1 is SGHRS and CDR2 YFSETQ. The CDR3 is 15 amino acids. The CDR3: CASSLGVSGAETQYF. CDR3 nucleotides: TGCGCCAGCAGCTTAGGCGTGTCGGGTGCAGAGACCCAGTACTTC.

The V and J genes are TRBV19 and TRBJ2-6; D is possibly TRBD2 (6 bases). Germline V CDR1 and CDR2: LNHDA, SQIVND (reference sequence). CDR3 length: 20 amino acids. The germline V and J ends were trimmed by 7 bases and 0 bases, with 25 bases remaining between them. The CDR3 loop is CASTTMSWGAGISGANVLTF. DNA for the CDR3: TGTGCCAGTACCACTATGAGCTGGGGCGCGGGGATCTCTGGGGCCAACGTCCTGACTTTC.

This chain connects TRBV6-5 to TRBJ1-4; D might be TRBD1 (6 bases). Germline V gene sequence: CDR1 MNHEY, CDR2 SVGAGI. V gave up 5 bases and J gave up 7 bases, with 14 bases separating them. This CDR3 spans 14 amino acids. The chain's CDR3 is CASSNIWGREKLFF. The CDR3 nucleotides are TGTGCCAGCAGTAACATCTGGGGGCGTGAAAAACTGTTTTTT.

This chain links TRBV7-9 with TRBJ2-5; unclear D gene. The DNA end is more similar to TRBJ2-7, so the J call may be wrong. From germline, CDR1 is SEHNR and CDR2 FQNEAQ (reference sequence). This CDR3 spans 11 amino acids. As DNA, the CDR3 is TGTGCCAGCAGCTCCAACTACGAGCAGTACTTC. This codes for CASSSNYEQYF.

The chain carries TRBV5-1 and TRBJ1-2; perhaps TRBD1 as D (5 bases). V shed 6 bases and J shed 2 bases, with 20 bases lying between them. Germline-derived CDR1 and CDR2 are SGHRS and YFSETQ. This CDR3 spans 16 amino acids. CDR3 sequence: CASTPDSGRLNYGYTF. The CDR3 DNA reads TGCGCCAGCACCCCGGATTCGGGGCGACTCAACTATGGCTACACCTTC. The full variable domain, completed using reference TRBV5-1 and TRBJ1-2, is KAGVTQTPRYLIKTRGQQVTLSCSPISGHRSVSWYQQTPGQGLQFLFEYFSETQRNKGNFPGRFSGRQFSNSRSEMNVSTLELGDSALYLCASTPDSGRLNYGYTFGSGTRLTVV.

The rearrangement joins TRBV29-1 to TRBJ1-1; D perhaps matches TRBD1 (6 bases). V lost 6 bases and J 3 bases, leaving 14 bases between the germline ends. The length of the CDR3 is 13 residues. Germline values: CDR1 SQVTM, CDR2 ANQGSEA. The CDR3 DNA is TGCAGCGTGGGTGGCAGGGGTTACACTGAAGCTTTCTTT. Its translation is CSVGGRGYTEAFF.

This chain uses TRBV23-1 with TRBJ2-2, with a weak D call TRBD1 (5 bases). TRBV23-1 is reported as an ORF; its role is uncertain. The V gene lost 0 bases and the J gene lost 3 bases, with 14 bases spanning the gap. The CDR3 contains 17 residues. The CDR3 coding sequence is TGCGCCAGCAGTCAATCCTTGAACAGGAGTTACACCGGGGAGCTGTTTTTT. Translation: CASSQSLNRSYTGELFF.